The 19 T cell receptor beta chains below all came from one sample that was sequenced in a study of PD-1 blockade in classical Hodgkin lymphoma. This table comes from immunoSEQ multiplex PCR, and its TCRdb copy is limited to in-frame clones, with some not included. Among 20,000 to 25,000 clones listed, approximately 94% were seen once. The time point was: newly diagnosed, previously untreated cHL patient sample. Sequenced input: peripheral blood mononuclear cells (PBMCs). These TCRs come from a human donor with classical Hodgkin lymphoma.

The gene calls are TRBV5-4 and TRBJ2-3, with D tentatively TRBD1 or TRBD2 (6 bases each). V was pared by 4 bases and J by 0 bases, with 12 bases between. The CDR3 sequence is 15 residues long. CDR1 and CDR2 (germline): SGHNT, YYREEE (reference sequence). The CDR3 DNA sequence: TGTGCCAGCAGCCTGACGGGGGCTAGCACAGATACGCAGTATTTT. Residues: CASSLTGASTDTQYF.

The gene calls are TRBV11-3 and TRBJ2-6; D not certain. Germline CDR1 is SGHNT and CDR2 is YENEEA. Trimming pared 6 bases from V and 1 base from J, leaving 7 bases between. This CDR3 spans 14 amino acids. The CDR3 sequence is CASSPTSGANVLTF. CDR3 nucleotides: TGTGCCAGCAGTCCGACTTCTGGGGCCAACGTCCTGACTTTC.

There are a few counts of this clone. The chain links TRBV11-2 to TRBJ2-3; no clear D. V was pared by 5 bases and J by 1 base, with 16 bases between. Germline assignment: CDR1 SGHAT and CDR2 FQNNGV. There are 16 residues in the CDR3. CDR3 region: CASSPPARDGTDTQYF. For the CDR3, the DNA is TGTGCCAGCAGCCCCCCCGCCAGAGATGGCACAGATACGCAGTATTTT.

The V and J genes are TRBV6-6 and TRBJ1-2, with unresolved D. The CDR3 spans 15 residues. Germline CDR1 is MNHNY and CDR2 is SVGAGI (reference sequence). The germline V and J ends were trimmed by 2 bases and 6 bases, with 16 bases remaining between them. The CDR3 spells CASSYGHSLLNGYTF. The CDR3, as DNA: TGTGCCAGCAGTTACGGGCACAGTCTTTTAAATGGCTACACCTTC.

The V and J genes are TRBV6-1 and TRBJ2-2; the D gene is possibly TRBD1 (5 bases). CDR3 length: 15 residues. V lost 5 bases to trimming and J lost 4 bases, with 14 bases between them. In germline, CDR1 is MNHNS, CDR2 SASEGT. CDR3 sequence (DNA): TGTGCCAGCAGTCCGGTGCAGGGTTTCACCGGGGAGCTGTTTTTT. This sequence encodes CASSPVQGFTGELFF.

A note on this clone: A junction boundary mismatches the germline segment, possibly from a read error. V and J are TRBV6-5 and TRBJ2-7; 8 bases are a match to TRBD1. Germline CDR1 MNHEY, CDR2 SVGAGI. The length of the CDR3 is 14 residues. CDR3 in amino acids: CASSRIGQGTPSWF. The CDR3 DNA is TGTGCCAGCAGCAGAATAGGACAGGGAACCCCAAGTTGGTTC.

In its sample, this clone was seen once. The CDR3 loop reads CASTDDREGTEAFF. In DNA form, the CDR3 reads TGTGCCAGTACCGACGACAGGGAAGGTACTGAAGCTTTCTTT. V is TRBV19 and J is TRBJ1-1; the match to TRBD1 covers 7 bases. The CDR3 totals 14 residues. V shed 7 bases, J shed 5 bases, and the junction held 10 bases outside the gene matches. Per the germline V gene, CDR1 is LNHDA and CDR2 is SQIVND (reference sequence).

The rearrangement uses TRBV25-1 and TRBJ2-3; D is perhaps TRBD1 or TRBD2 (6 bases each). The CDR3 is 16 residues long. Germline CDR1 is MGHDK and CDR2 is SYGVNS. The germline V and J ends were trimmed by 5 bases and 6 bases, with 21 bases remaining between them. CDR3 region: CASSPRGAGLRDTQYF. DNA for the CDR3: TGTGCCAGCAGTCCAAGGGGGGCAGGGCTGAGGGATACGCAGTATTTT.

The chain uses TRBV30 and TRBJ2-1; 9 bases are shared with TRBD1. The CDR3 totals 16 residues. J gave up 12 bases and V 3 bases, and 18 bases lay outside the gene matches. Looked up from germline, CDR1 is GTSNPN and CDR2 is SVGIG (reference sequence). This chain's CDR3 is CAWRRKPGQGFVGQFF. The CDR3 region has the DNA TGTGCCTGGAGGAGAAAACCGGGACAGGGTTTCGTTGGGCAGTTCTTC.

This clone has a handful of counts. The gene calls are TRBV25-1 and TRBJ2-5; D gene uncertain. Trimming took off 8 bases at V and 1 base at J, with 14 bases between the two ends. CDR3 length: 14 amino acids. In germline, CDR1 is MGHDK, CDR2 SYGVNS. CDR3 protein: CASGRSGFQETQYF. CDR3 DNA sequence: TGTGCCAGCGGCCGTTCAGGATTCCAAGAGACCCAGTACTTC. Variable domain in full (rest from reference TRBV25-1 and TRBJ2-5): EADIYQTPRYLVIGTGKKITLECSQTMGHDKMYWYQQDPGMELHLIHYSYGVNSTEKGDLSSESTVSRIRTEHFPLTLESARPSHTSQYLCASGRSGFQETQYFGPGTRLLVL.

This rearrangement joins TRBV4-3 to TRBJ2-1, with 8 bases fitting TRBD2. The CDR3 has 16 residues. The ends lost 4 bases at V and 3 bases at J; junction bases unmatched: 8. CDR1 LGHNA and CDR2 YSLEER come from the germline V gene. The CDR3: CASSPNGGVGYNEQFF. In DNA, the CDR3 is TGCGCCAGCAGCCCCAACGGGGGGGTCGGCTACAATGAGCAGTTCTTC.

Here the CDR3 reads CASSLFRDGIFTGELFF. The CDR3 DNA is TGTGCCAGCAGCCTTTTCCGGGACGGGATTTTCACCGGGGAGCTGTTTTTT. The rearrangement links TRBV14 to TRBJ2-2; D tentatively fits TRBD1 or TRBD2 (5 bases each). V dropped 4 bases and J dropped 4 bases, with 19 bases sitting between them. Germline lookup yields CDR1 SGHDN and CDR2 FVKESK. There are 17 residues in the CDR3.

V is TRBV6-6 and J is TRBJ1-1; no clear D gene. CDR3 size: 15 residues. CDR1 and CDR2 (germline): MNHNY, SVGAGI (reference sequence). V dropped 1 base and J dropped 4 bases, with 13 bases sitting between them. The CDR3 sequence is CASSYYGRRSTEAFF. In nucleotides, the CDR3 is TGTGCCAGCAGTTACTATGGACGGAGAAGCACTGAAGCTTTCTTT.

The chain has TRBV29-1 and TRBJ2-1, with a tentative D call TRBD1 (5 bases). The CDR3 extends over 13 amino acids. V was clipped by 3 bases and J by 4 bases, with 10 bases between them. Germline assignment: CDR1 SQVTM and CDR2 ANQGSEA. The chain's CDR3 is CSVDREPYNEQFF. As DNA, the CDR3 is TGCAGCGTTGACAGGGAACCATACAATGAGCAGTTCTTC.

This clone was picked up one time. The V and J genes are TRBV25-1 and TRBJ2-7; a weak D match, TRBD1 (6 bases). The CDR3 runs 14 residues. Per germline, CDR1 MGHDK and CDR2 SYGVNS. Trimming shortened V by 4 bases and J by 6 bases, and 16 bases separated the two germline ends. Written as DNA, the CDR3 is TGTGCCAGCAGTGCTCCCGGGACAAGCTCCGAGCAGTACTTC. As protein: CASSAPGTSSEQYF.

The CDR3 loop is CASSLVSAVYEQYF. The DNA for the CDR3 is TGTGCCAGCAGCTTAGTTAGCGCCGTATACGAGCAGTACTTC. J is TRBJ2-7 and V is TRBV7-2, with D perhaps matching TRBD2 (5 bases). Trimming pared 1 base from V and 4 bases from J, leaving 11 bases between. The germline V gene has CDR1 SGHTA and CDR2 FQGNSA. CDR3 length: 14 amino acids.

This chain connects TRBV6-1 to TRBJ1-5; 7 bases match TRBD1. Germline V lookup: CDR1 MNHNS, CDR2 SASEGT. V dropped 2 bases and J dropped 2; count of bases not matched to a gene: 12. CDR3 length: 18 amino acids. The CDR3 DNA reads TGTGCCAGCAGTGAACACGAAATTAACAGGGGTGGCAATCAGCCCCAGCATTTT. This sequence encodes CASSEHEINRGGNQPQHF.

This rearrangement joins TRBV29-1 to TRBJ1-1; D remains unclear. V gave up 7 bases and J gave up 0 bases, with 12 bases separating them. CDR3 length: 13 amino acids. Germline lookup yields CDR1 SQVTM and CDR2 ANQGSEA. CDR3 sequence reads: CSALLMLNTEAFF. In nucleotides, the CDR3 is TGCAGCGCCCTGTTAATGCTGAACACTGAAGCTTTCTTT.

The V and J genes are TRBV7-6 and TRBJ2-3, with D possibly matching TRBD2 (6 bases). V lost 4 bases and J 2 bases, leaving 10 bases between the germline ends. The germline CDR1 and CDR2 sequences are SGHVS and FNYEAQ. CDR3 length: 14 amino acids. CDR3 amino acids: CASSSGSHTDTQYF. The DNA of the CDR3 is TGTGCCAGCAGCTCCGGGAGCCACACAGATACGCAGTATTTT.